There are a few counts of the clone carrying this T cell receptor (beta chain). The data are from a study of T cell responses to AZD1222 COVID-19 vaccine. Produced via immunoSEQ multiplex PCR; TCRdb's table is partial and in-frame only. The table lists 130,000 to 150,000 clones, 92% of them singletons. Per the germline V gene, CDR1 is MNHEY and CDR2 is SMNVEV (reference sequence). V was clipped by 3 bases and J by 4 bases, with 9 bases between them. There are 13 residues in the CDR3. Specimen: peripheral blood, collected on day 0 of AZD1222 vaccination. The chain couples TRBV27 to TRBJ1-2; a weak D match, TRBD1 (6 bases). The TCR comes from an adult in good health. CDR3 DNA sequence: TGTGCCAGCAGTTTGGGGGGCCTCTATGGCTACACCTTC. As protein: CASSLGGLYGYTF.